The 27 T cell receptor beta chains presented below share a single source sample, sequenced in a study of blood T cell repertoires in COVID-19. Sequencing used immunoSEQ multiplex PCR; TCRdb keeps in-frame clones, though not all of them. The data show more than 250,000 clones, about 89% seen once. Input material: PBMCs or T cells enriched from blood (not recorded which). These receptors were obtained from a young woman who had recovered from COVID-19.

V gene TRBV7-8 combines with J gene TRBJ2-1; D not resolved. Trimming took 0 bases from V and 8 from J, leaving 8 bases between them. Germline CDR1 SGHVS, CDR2 FQNEAQ. The CDR3 covers 13 residues. The CDR3: CASSLALLDEQFF. DNA for the CDR3: TGTGCCAGCAGCTTAGCCCTACTTGATGAGCAGTTCTTC. The complete variable domain, with remaining parts taken from reference TRBV7-8 and TRBJ2-1, reads GAGVSQSPRYKVAKRGQDVALRCDPISGHVSLFWYQQALGQGPEFLTYFQNEAQLDKSGLPSDRFFAERPEGSVSTLKIQRTQQEDSAVYLCASSLALLDEQFFGPGTRLTVL.

The chain carries TRBV19 and TRBJ1-6; 10 positions match TRBD1. CDR3 length equals 14 residues. Per the germline V gene, CDR1 is LNHDA and CDR2 is SQIVND (reference sequence). The V gene end was trimmed by 5 bases and the J gene end by 10 bases; junction bases not matched to a gene: 5. This CDR3 is CASSPDRGRSPLHF. The CDR3 nucleotides are TGTGCCAGTAGTCCCGACAGGGGGCGGTCACCCCTCCACTTT.

The rearrangement links TRBV25-1 to TRBJ1-1; 10 bases are shared with TRBD1. The CDR3 length is 17 residues. Per germline, CDR1 MGHDK and CDR2 SYGVNS. The ends lost 1 base at V and 5 bases at J; junction bases unmatched: 10. CDR3: CASSEWGDRGSRTEAFF. In nucleotides, the CDR3 is TGTGCCAGCAGTGAATGGGGGGACAGGGGAAGCAGGACTGAAGCTTTCTTT.

This chain joins TRBV7-2 and TRBJ1-1; D is ambiguous. Trimming shortened V by 4 bases and J by 1 base, and 4 bases separated the two germline ends. The CDR3 length is 12 residues. Germline CDR1 reads SGHTA; CDR2 reads FQGNSA. The CDR3 region is CASSSQNTEAFF. The CDR3 nucleotides read TGTGCCAGCAGCTCCCAGAACACTGAAGCTTTCTTT. Supplemented by reference TRBV7-2 and TRBJ1-1, the full variable domain reads GAGVSQSPSNKVTEKGKDVELRCDPISGHTALYWYRQSLGQGLEFLIYFQGNSAPDKSGLPSDRFSAERTGGSVSTLTIQRTQQEDSAVYLCASSSQNTEAFFGQGTRLTVV.

J is TRBJ2-1 and V is TRBV7-2, with D maybe TRBD1 (6 bases). V was cut by 5 bases and J by 6 bases, with 20 bases left in between. This CDR3 has 16 residues. Germline V lookup: CDR1 SGHTA, CDR2 FQGNSA. CDR3: CASSPGTRPLVNEQFF. The DNA for the CDR3 is TGTGCCAGCAGCCCCGGGACACGTCCACTCGTCAATGAGCAGTTCTTC.

This chain uses TRBV25-1 with TRBJ1-1; the D is unclear. The CDR3 runs 12 residues. Germline V gene sequence: CDR1 MGHDK, CDR2 SYGVNS. The germline V and J ends were trimmed by 3 bases and 4 bases, with 6 bases remaining between them. The CDR3 region is CASSDSGTEAFF. In nucleotides, the CDR3 is TGTGCCAGCAGTGACTCCGGCACTGAAGCTTTCTTT. Drawing the rest from reference TRBV25-1 and TRBJ1-1, the complete variable domain is EADIYQTPRYLVIGTGKKITLECSQTMGHDKMYWYQQDPGMELHLIHYSYGVNSTEKGDLSSESTVSRIRTEHFPLTLESARPSHTSQYLCASSDSGTEAFFGQGTRLTVV.

V is TRBV10-3 and J is TRBJ2-1, with TRBD1 as a possible D gene (6 bases). This CDR3 comprises 12 residues. Between the trimmed V and J ends, which lost 5 bases and 10 bases, there was a span of 12 bases. Germline V gene data show CDR1 as ENHRY and CDR2 as SYGVKD. DNA for the CDR3: TGTGCCATCAGTTTACAGGGAGAAGAGCAGTTCTTC. Its translation is CAISLQGEEQFF.

This clone was observed a single time. In DNA, the CDR3 is TGCAGCGTTGAAATGGCTCCCTACGAGCAGTACTTC. This encodes CSVEMAPYEQYF. The chain uses TRBV29-1 and TRBJ2-7; D unclear. The CDR3 is made up of 12 amino acids. Looked up from germline, CDR1 is SQVTM and CDR2 is ANQGSEA. Trimming took 2 bases from V and 2 from J, leaving 7 bases between them.

This clone was recorded once. The chain employs TRBV4-3 and TRBJ1-3; no clear D gene. Germline lookup yields CDR1 LGHNA and CDR2 YSLEER. The CDR3 sequence is 15 residues long. V shed 7 bases and J shed 0 bases, with 13 bases lying between them. CDR3 sequence (DNA): TGCGCCAGCACCACAGAAAGAGACTCTGGAAACACCATATATTTT. It specifies CASTTERDSGNTIYF.

This clone was counted once. The rearrangement joins TRBV25-1 to TRBJ2-7, with D possibly matching TRBD2 (5 bases). CDR3 length equals 13 residues. Germline V CDR1 and CDR2: MGHDK, SYGVNS. Trimming removed 8 bases from V and 0 bases from J, with 11 bases in between. The CDR3 reads CASAGQDSYEQYF. The DNA for the CDR3 is TGTGCCAGCGCGGGCCAGGACTCCTACGAGCAGTACTTC.

The rearrangement uses TRBV19 and TRBJ1-3; D is undetermined. The germline V and J ends were trimmed by 3 bases and 0 bases, with 9 bases remaining between them. CDR1 is LNHDA, CDR2 SQIVND, per germline (reference sequence). This CDR3 region has 15 residues. The CDR3 nucleotides are TGTGCCAGTAGTATCTACACTAGCTCTGGAAACACCATATATTTT. It yields the protein CASSIYTSSGNTIYF.

The DNA of the CDR3 is TGTGCCAGCAGTTCTAAAATTACTCTAGGGCGGGGGGCCCTGGATGAGCAGTTCTTC. Translating it yields CASSSKITLGRGALDEQFF. The chain employs TRBV28 and TRBJ2-1, with 8 bases identical to TRBD2. CDR3 length: 19 residues. Germline lookup yields CDR1 MDHEN and CDR2 SYDVKM. Trimming at V came to 4 bases and at J to 8 bases, leaving 22 bases not matched to a gene.

The rearrangement joins TRBV19 to TRBJ2-3, with 8 nucleotides matching TRBD2. V lost 8 bases to trimming and J lost 5 bases; unmatched junction nucleotides: 12. Germline V gene lookup returns CDR1 LNHDA and CDR2 SQIVND (reference sequence). This CDR3 is 15 amino acids long. The CDR3 DNA sequence: TGTGCCAGTTCCCCAAGACCTACTAGCGGAGATACGCAGTATTTT. It is translated as CASSPRPTSGDTQYF.

The chain is built from TRBV3-1 (or the pseudogene TRBV3-2) and TRBJ1-2; D is undetermined. V was trimmed by 5 bases and J by 1 base, leaving 14 bases between them. Germline V gene lookup returns CDR1 LGHDT and CDR2 YNNKEL (reference sequence). This CDR3 contains 15 residues. CDR3 region: CASSEKRRLNYGYTF. CDR3 bases: TGTGCCAGCAGCGAGAAGAGGAGGCTTAACTATGGCTACACCTTC.

The chain uses TRBV5-1 and TRBJ2-7; 14 bases are a match to TRBD2. This CDR3 comprises 15 residues. Germline V CDR1 and CDR2: SGHRS, YFSETQ. V lost 3 bases to trimming and J lost 6 bases; unmatched junction nucleotides: 5. CDR3 DNA: TGCGCCAGCAGCTCTGGACTAGCGGGGGGCGGCGAGCAGTACTTC. Protein product: CASSSGLAGGGEQYF.

The chain combines TRBV3-1 (or the pseudogene TRBV3-2) with TRBJ2-4; D uncertain. Germline CDR1 and CDR2: LGHDT and YNNKEL (reference sequence). CDR3 size: 17 residues. V was clipped by 1 base and J by 0 bases, with 13 bases between them. DNA of the CDR3: TGTGCCAGCAGCCAAGGGGCGACATTCCGAGCCAAAAACATTCAGTACTTC. Amino acids: CASSQGATFRAKNIQYF.

The rearrangement joins TRBV11-2 to TRBJ2-7; TRBD1 matches at 9 bases. The CDR3 is 15 residues long. CDR1 is SGHAT, CDR2 FQNNGV, per germline. V trimming: 6 bases; J trimming: 2 bases; junction bases outside the gene matches: 8. DNA for the CDR3: TGTGCCAGCAGGGTCCCGGGACAGGGACCCTACGAGCAGTACTTC. Its protein product is CASRVPGQGPYEQYF.

The chain is built from TRBV7-8 and TRBJ1-2, with D perhaps matching TRBD1 (6 bases). CDR1 SGHVS and CDR2 FQNEAQ come from the germline V gene. This CDR3 contains 17 residues. V was clipped by 4 bases and J by 4 bases, with 22 bases between them. CDR3 bases: TGTGCCAGCAGCTCCGAGACTGACAGGACAGCACTCTATGGCTACACCTTC. As protein: CASSSETDRTALYGYTF.

The V call is TRBV14, the J call TRBJ1-1; 7 bases are shared with TRBD1. J gave up 6 bases and V 3 bases, and 10 bases lay outside the gene matches. The CDR3 runs to 15 residues. Germline loops: CDR1 SGHDN, CDR2 FVKESK. CDR3 amino acids: CASSQDTTGRAEAFF. CDR3 DNA: TGTGCCAGCAGCCAGGATACGACAGGGCGGGCTGAAGCTTTCTTT. The full variable domain, its missing parts supplied by reference TRBV14 and TRBJ1-1, is EAGVTQFPSHSVIEKGQTVTLRCDPISGHDNLYWYRRVMGKEIKFLLHFVKESKQDESGMPNNRFLAERTGGTYSTLKVQPAELEDSGVYFCASSQDTTGRAEAFFGQGTRLTVV.

The V gene is TRBV9, the J gene TRBJ2-3, with TRBD1 identical over 7 bases. CDR1 and CDR2 (germline): SGDLS, YYNGEE. The V segment lost 3 bases and the J segment 6 bases; nucleotides outside the gene matches: 7. The CDR3 has 14 amino acids. The CDR3 nucleotides are TGTGCCAGCAGCGAACATACAGGGGTCGATACGCAGTATTTT. This translates into CASSEHTGVDTQYF. The full variable domain, in which reference TRBV9 and TRBJ2-3 provide the parts outside the CDR3, is DSGVTQTPKHLITATGQRVTLRCSPRSGDLSVYWYQQSLDQGLQFLIQYYNGEERAKGNILERFSAQQFPDLHSELNLSSLELGDSALYFCASSEHTGVDTQYFGPGTRLTVL.

The J gene is TRBJ1-2, the V gene TRBV12-3 or TRBV12-4, with a weak D call TRBD1 (5 bases). V was pared by 7 bases and J by 4 bases, with 10 bases between. The CDR3 has 12 amino acids. The CDR3 DNA follows: TGTGCCAGCACCCGACAGAGCTATGGCTACACCTTC. This gives the protein CASTRQSYGYTF.

V gene TRBV24-1 combines with J gene TRBJ2-1, with 12 bases fitting TRBD1. Germline values: CDR1 KGHDR, CDR2 SFDVKD. The length of the CDR3 is 15 residues. The junction had 5 bases not matched to a gene; V was cut back by 3 bases and J by 9 bases. CDR3 sequence: CATSDPGQGAIEQFF. In DNA form, the CDR3 reads TGTGCCACCAGTGATCCGGGACAGGGGGCGATTGAGCAGTTCTTC.

The genes are TRBV13 and TRBJ2-5, with TRBD1 matching over 8 bases. V shed 1 base and J 7 bases; nucleotides not matched to a gene: 8. Germline values: CDR1 PRHDT, CDR2 FYEKMQ (reference sequence). CDR3 length equals 15 residues. The CDR3 spells CASSLAEDREGTQYF. In nucleotides, the CDR3 is TGTGCCAGCAGCTTAGCCGAGGACAGGGAAGGGACCCAGTACTTC.

The J gene is TRBJ1-3, the V gene TRBV9; TRBD1 agrees at 7 bases. The CDR3 spans 15 residues. Germline values: CDR1 SGDLS, CDR2 YYNGEE. The junction had 2 bases not matched to a gene; V was cut back by 2 bases and J by 0 bases. As DNA, the CDR3 is TGTGCCAGCAGCGTCAGACAGGGCTCTGGAAACACCATATATTTT. This codes for CASSVRQGSGNTIYF.

This clone was observed a handful of times. This rearrangement joins TRBV5-8 to TRBJ1-2; possibly TRBD1 for D (6 bases). Germline lookup yields CDR1 SGHTS and CDR2 YDEGEE. Trimming shortened V by 3 bases and J by 4 bases, and 16 bases separated the two germline ends. This CDR3 spans 15 amino acids. CDR3 amino acids: CASSSLRDTFYGYTF. The DNA of the CDR3 is TGTGCCAGCAGCTCCCTACGGGACACCTTCTATGGCTACACCTTC.

This sequence joins TRBV30 and TRBJ2-1, with D possibly TRBD2 on 5 matching bases. Germline-derived CDR1 and CDR2 are GTSNPN and SVGIG (reference sequence). CDR3 length equals 13 residues. Trimming cost V 7 bases and J 5 bases, with 15 bases left between them. The CDR3 DNA sequence: TGTGCCTCGACCCGAGGGTGCCACAATGAGCAGTTCTTC. Translated, it gives CASTRGCHNEQFF.

This sequence joins TRBV7-3 and TRBJ2-7, with TRBD1 identical over 8 bases. Germline V gene lookup returns CDR1 SGHTA and CDR2 FQGTGA. The junction had 6 bases not matched to a gene; V was cut back by 2 bases and J by 3 bases. The CDR3 has 15 residues. The CDR3 sequence: CASSLPRQGCYEQYF. Here the CDR3 DNA reads TGTGCCAGCAGCTTACCTCGACAGGGGTGCTACGAGCAGTACTTC.